Reported below is one T cell receptor beta chain. The data are from a study of shared clonotypes between healthy human individuals. Overall study: Donors, aged 18 to 49, were a couple of women and a few men. Plates per donor: three CD4 naive, three CD4 memory, two CD8 naive, one CD8 memory.

CD45RO-negative, CCR7-positively selected cells formed the naive CD8 fraction, excluding terminally differentiated effector memory CD45RA+ cells. The V gene's germline CDR1 is WNHNN and CDR2 SYGVQD (reference sequence). The V end was cut by 4 bases, the J end by 6 bases, with 12 bases between. The CDR3 is 13 amino acids. Authors' analysis steps: Junction-only sequences without quality scores came from ImmunoSEQ, so filtering differed. Repertoires were generated with immunoSEQ multiplex PCR, while TCRdb's copy carries only in-frame clones and drops some. That table supplies the V and J calls and clone size; D and trimming were determined from the DNA. The data hold around 2,000,000 clones, with about 92% observed a single time.

V is TRBV10-1 and J is TRBJ1-1; D gene unclear. The sequenced sample consisted of naive CD8+ T cells from PBMCs. The sequence was collected from a man aged 18 to 30 in good health. Some clones in this sample may be carry-over from other donors' samples. The CDR3 here is CASSAWGVAEAFF. In DNA, the CDR3 is TGCGCCAGCAGTGCCTGGGGTGTCGCTGAAGCTTTCTTT.